Here is one T cell receptor beta chain with its context. What it recognizes is unknown. This sample is part of a study of cytomegalovirus exposure and HLA in healthy donors. The study, taken as a whole, reports: Overall, about 160 TCR beta chains were annotated as cytomegalovirus-associated. Some public TCRs appeared in many individuals, while most sequences were rare. Both high specificity and high sensitivity reportedly marked the classifier's diagnosis of cytomegalovirus status.

Method: immunoSEQ multiplex PCR; TCRdb's copy keeps in-frame clones and lacks some. Seen here are 150,000 to 160,000 clones, less than 90% observed once, and the top ten hold 20% to 25%. The V gene lost 8 bases and the J gene lost 15 bases, with 20 bases spanning the gap. The CDR3 extends over 12 amino acids. Germline V gives CDR1 SNHLY, CDR2 FYNNEI. The donors formed part of the approximately 130-subject validation cohort, distinct from the approximately 670-subject first cohort. This chain uses TRBV2 with TRBJ2-1; a weak D match, TRBD2 (6 bases). The sample consisted of PBMCs. This receptor was identified in a man between 18 and 29 years old in good health and CMV-seropositive. As DNA, the CDR3 is TGTGCCAGCCAGATGGCGGGGACTCCCCTGTTCTTC. Translation gives CASQMAGTPLFF.